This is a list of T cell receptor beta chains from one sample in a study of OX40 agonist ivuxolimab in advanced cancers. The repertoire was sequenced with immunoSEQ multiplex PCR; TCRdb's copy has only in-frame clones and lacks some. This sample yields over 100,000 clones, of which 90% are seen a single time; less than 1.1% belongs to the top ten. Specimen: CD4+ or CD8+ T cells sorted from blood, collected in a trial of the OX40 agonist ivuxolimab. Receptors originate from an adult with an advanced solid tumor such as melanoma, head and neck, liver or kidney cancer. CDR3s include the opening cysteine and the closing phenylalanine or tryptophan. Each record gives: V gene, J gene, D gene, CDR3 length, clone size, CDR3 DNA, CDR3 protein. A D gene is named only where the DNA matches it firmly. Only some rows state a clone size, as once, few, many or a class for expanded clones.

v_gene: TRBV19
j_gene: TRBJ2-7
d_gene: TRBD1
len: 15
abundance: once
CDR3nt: TGTGCCAGTAGTTCTGAGGGACAGGGGGCCTACGAGCAGTACTTC
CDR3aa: CASSSEGQGAYEQYF

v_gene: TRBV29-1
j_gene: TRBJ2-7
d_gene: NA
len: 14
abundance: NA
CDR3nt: TGCAGCGTCGGGGAGGCTCTCGACTCCTACGAGCAGTACTTC
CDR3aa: CSVGEALDSYEQYF

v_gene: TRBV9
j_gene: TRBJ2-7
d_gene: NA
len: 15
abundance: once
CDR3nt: TGTGCCAGCAGCGTACTTGGGACCTCCTACGCGAAACAGTACTTC
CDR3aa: CASSVLGTSYAKQYF

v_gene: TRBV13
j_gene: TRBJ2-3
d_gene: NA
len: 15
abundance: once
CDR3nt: TGTGCCAGCAGCTTAAACGGCGTGGGGACAGATACGCAGTATTTT
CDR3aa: CASSLNGVGTDTQYF

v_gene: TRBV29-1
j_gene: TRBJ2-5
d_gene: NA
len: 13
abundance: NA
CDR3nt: TGCAGCGTTGTCCACCCACTCGGGGAGACCCAGTACTTC
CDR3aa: CSVVHPLGETQYF

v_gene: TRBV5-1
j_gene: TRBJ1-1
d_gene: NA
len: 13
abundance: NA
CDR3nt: TGCGCCAGCAGCTTGGAGGGGGTCCGGATAGATCTCTTT
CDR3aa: CASSLEGVRIDLF

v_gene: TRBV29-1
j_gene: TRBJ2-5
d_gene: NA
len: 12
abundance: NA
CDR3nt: TGCAGCGCCCTACAGGAAGGGGAGACCCAGTACTTC
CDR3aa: CSALQEGETQYF

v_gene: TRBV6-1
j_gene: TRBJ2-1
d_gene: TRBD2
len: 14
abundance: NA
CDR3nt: TGTGCCAGCAGCCTAGCGGAAGAATACAATGAGCAGTTCTTC
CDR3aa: CASSLAEEYNEQFF

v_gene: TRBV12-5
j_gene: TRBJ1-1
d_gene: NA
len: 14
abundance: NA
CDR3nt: TGTGCTAGTGGTCCCCCCGGGGCGCACACTGAAGCTTTCTTT
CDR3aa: CASGPPGAHTEAFF

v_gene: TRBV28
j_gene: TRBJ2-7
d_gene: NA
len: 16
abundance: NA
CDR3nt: TGTGCCAGCAGTTTGCCGCCCCGGGGGAGGTCCGACGAGCAGTACTTC
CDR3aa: CASSLPPRGRSDEQYF

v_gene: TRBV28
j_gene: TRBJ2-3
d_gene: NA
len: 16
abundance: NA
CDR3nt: TGTGCCAGCAGCAAAAAGGGGAGCGGAGGCACAGATACGCAGTATTTT
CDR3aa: CASSKKGSGGTDTQYF

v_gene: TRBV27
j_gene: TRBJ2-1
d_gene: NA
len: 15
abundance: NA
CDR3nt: TGTGCCAGCAAGCAGACGGGGGTCTCCTACAATGAGCAGTTCTTC
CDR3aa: CASKQTGVSYNEQFF

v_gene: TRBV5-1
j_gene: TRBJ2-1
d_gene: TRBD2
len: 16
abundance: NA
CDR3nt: TGCGCCAGCAGCCCGGGAGGGACTAGCGGGAGGGGTGAGCAGTTCTTC
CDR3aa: CASSPGGTSGRGEQFF

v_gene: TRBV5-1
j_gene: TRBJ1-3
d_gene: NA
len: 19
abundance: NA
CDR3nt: TGCGCCAGCAGTAATTCGGACAGCACTCCTATTATCTCTGGAAACACCATATATTTT
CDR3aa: CASSNSDSTPIISGNTIYF

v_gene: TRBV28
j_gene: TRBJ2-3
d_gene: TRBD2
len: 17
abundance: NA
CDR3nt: TGTGCCAGCACCCCCTCCGGGACTAGCGGATCCACAGATACGCAGTATTTT
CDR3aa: CASTPSGTSGSTDTQYF

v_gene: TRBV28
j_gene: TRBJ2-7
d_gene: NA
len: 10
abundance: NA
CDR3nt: TGTGCCAGCAGTTTAGGGGAGCAGTACTTC
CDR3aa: CASSLGEQYF

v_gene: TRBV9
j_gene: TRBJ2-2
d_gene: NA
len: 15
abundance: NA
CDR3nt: TGTGCCAGCAGCGTAGCTCCCGGGACTGCCGGGGAGCTGTTTTTT
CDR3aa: CASSVAPGTAGELFF

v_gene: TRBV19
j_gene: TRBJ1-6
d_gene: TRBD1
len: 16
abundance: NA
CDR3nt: TGTGCCAGTAGTCCCATAGACAGGGGCTATAATTCACCCCTCCACTTT
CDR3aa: CASSPIDRGYNSPLHF

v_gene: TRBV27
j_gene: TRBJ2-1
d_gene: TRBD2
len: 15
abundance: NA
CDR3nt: TGTGCCAGCAGTCCAAGACTAGCGGGTGGCAATGAGCAGTTCTTC
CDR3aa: CASSPRLAGGNEQFF

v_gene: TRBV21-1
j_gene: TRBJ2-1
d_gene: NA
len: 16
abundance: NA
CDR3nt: TGTGCCAGCAGTCGGGGGACGGTCCCCAACCCAGATGAGCAGTTCTTC
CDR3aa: CASSRGTVPNPDEQFF

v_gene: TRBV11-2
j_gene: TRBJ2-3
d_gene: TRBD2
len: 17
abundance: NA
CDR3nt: TGTGCCAGCAGCTCCTTCCTAAGGACTAGCGGGATGGATACGCAGTATTTT
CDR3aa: CASSSFLRTSGMDTQYF

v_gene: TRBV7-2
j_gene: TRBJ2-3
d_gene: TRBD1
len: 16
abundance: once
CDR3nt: TGTGCCAGCAGCTTCTCTCCGGGACAGGTCACAGATACGCAGTATTTT
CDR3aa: CASSFSPGQVTDTQYF

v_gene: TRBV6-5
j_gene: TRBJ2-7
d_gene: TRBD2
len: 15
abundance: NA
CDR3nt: TGTGCCAGCAGTCCCGGACTAGCGGGCTCCTACGAGCAGTACTTC
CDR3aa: CASSPGLAGSYEQYF

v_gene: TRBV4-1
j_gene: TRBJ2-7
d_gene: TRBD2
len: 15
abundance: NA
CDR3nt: TGCGCCAGCAGCCAAGAACAACTAGCGGGAGACGAGCAGTACTTC
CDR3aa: CASSQEQLAGDEQYF

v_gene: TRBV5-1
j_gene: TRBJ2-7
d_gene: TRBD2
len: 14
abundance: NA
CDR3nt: TGCGCCAGCAGCTTGGCCAGCGGGAGCTACGAGCAGTACTTC
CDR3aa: CASSLASGSYEQYF

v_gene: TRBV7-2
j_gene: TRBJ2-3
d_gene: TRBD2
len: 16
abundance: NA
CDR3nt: TGTGCCAGCAGCCTCGGGACTAGCGGGAGTAGGGGTACGCAGTATTTT
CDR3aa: CASSLGTSGSRGTQYF

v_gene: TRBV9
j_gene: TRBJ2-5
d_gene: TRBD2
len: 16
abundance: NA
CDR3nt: TGTGCCAGCAGCGTAGGGGGACTAGCGGGAAAAGAGACCCAGTACTTC
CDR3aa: CASSVGGLAGKETQYF

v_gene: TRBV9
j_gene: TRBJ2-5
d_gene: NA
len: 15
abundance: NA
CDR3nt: TGTGCCAGCAGCGTAGAAGGGGGTTTGGTGGAGACCCAGTACTTC
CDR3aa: CASSVEGGLVETQYF

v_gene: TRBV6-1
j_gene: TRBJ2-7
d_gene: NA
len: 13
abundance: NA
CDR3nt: TGTGCCAGCAGTGAAGCAGGGGCCGGGGAGCAGTACTTC
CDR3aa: CASSEAGAGEQYF

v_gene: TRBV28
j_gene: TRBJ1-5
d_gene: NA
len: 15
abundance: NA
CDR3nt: TGTGCCAGCAGAGAGACCGGGACGGATTATCAGCCCCAGCATTTT
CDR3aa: CASRETGTDYQPQHF

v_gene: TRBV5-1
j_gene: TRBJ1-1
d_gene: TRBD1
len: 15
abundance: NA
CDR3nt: TGCGCCAGCAGCCGAGCGGCGGGACAGGGGGCTGAAGCTTTCTTT
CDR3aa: CASSRAAGQGAEAFF

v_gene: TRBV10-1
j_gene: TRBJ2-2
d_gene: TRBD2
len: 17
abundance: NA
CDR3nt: TGCGCCAGGAACCCCCGACTAGCGGGAGGTGGCACCGGGGAGCTGTTTTTT
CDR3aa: CARNPRLAGGGTGELFF

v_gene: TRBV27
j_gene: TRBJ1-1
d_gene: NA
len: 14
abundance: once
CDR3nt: TGTGCCAGCAGTTTATCGCGGGGGGCAGGTGAAGCTTTCTTT
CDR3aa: CASSLSRGAGEAFF

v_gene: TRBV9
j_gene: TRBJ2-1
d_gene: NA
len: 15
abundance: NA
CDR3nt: TGTGCCAGCAGCGTGGGGCAGGAGTTCTACAATGAGCAGTTCTTC
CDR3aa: CASSVGQEFYNEQFF

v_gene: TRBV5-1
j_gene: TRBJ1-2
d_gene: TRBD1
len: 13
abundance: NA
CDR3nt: TGCGCCAGCAGCCCGACAGGGTTGGACGGCTACACCTTC
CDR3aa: CASSPTGLDGYTF

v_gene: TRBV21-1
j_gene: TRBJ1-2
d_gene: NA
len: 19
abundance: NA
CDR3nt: TGTGCCAGCAGCAAAAATGGGCCAGGGGGCCTTAGGGCTAACTATGGCTACACCTTC
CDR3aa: CASSKNGPGGLRANYGYTF

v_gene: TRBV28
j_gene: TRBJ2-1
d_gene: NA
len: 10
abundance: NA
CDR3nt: TGTGCCAGCAGTGGAAATGAGCAGTTCTTC
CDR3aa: CASSGNEQFF

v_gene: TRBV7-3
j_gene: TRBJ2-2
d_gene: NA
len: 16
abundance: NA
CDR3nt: TGTGCCAGCAGCTTATTAGGACACCATGAGGCCGGGGAGCTGTTTTTT
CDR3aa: CASSLLGHHEAGELFF

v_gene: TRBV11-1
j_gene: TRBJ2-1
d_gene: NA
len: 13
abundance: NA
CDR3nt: TGTGCCAGCAGCATACGTCAGGGTGAAGAAGCGTTCTTC
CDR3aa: CASSIRQGEEAFF

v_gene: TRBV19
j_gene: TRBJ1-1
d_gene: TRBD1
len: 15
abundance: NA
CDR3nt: TGTGCCAGTAGTATGCCCGACAGGGCCCACACTGAAGCTTTCTTT
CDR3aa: CASSMPDRAHTEAFF

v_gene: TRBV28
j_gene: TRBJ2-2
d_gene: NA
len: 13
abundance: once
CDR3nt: TGTGCCAGCAGTTACAGGGTCCCCGGGGAGCTGTTTTTT
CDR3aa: CASSYRVPGELFF

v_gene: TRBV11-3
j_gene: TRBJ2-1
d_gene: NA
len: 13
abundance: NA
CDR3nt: TGTGCCAGCAGCTTAGAATGGCTCAATGAGCAGTTCTTC
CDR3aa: CASSLEWLNEQFF

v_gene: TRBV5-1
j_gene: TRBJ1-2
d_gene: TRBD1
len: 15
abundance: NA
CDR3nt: TGCGCCAGCAGCCTGGGACAGGTCGGGGACTATGGCTACACCTTC
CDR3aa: CASSLGQVGDYGYTF

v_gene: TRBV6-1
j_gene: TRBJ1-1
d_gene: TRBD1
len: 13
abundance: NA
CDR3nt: TGTGCCAGCAGACCGACAGGGAGCACTGAAGCTTTCTTT
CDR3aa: CASRPTGSTEAFF

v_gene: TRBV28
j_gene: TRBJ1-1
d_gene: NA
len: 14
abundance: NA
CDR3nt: TGTGCCAGCAGTTACCTCACTATGAACACTGAAGCTTTCTTT
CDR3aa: CASSYLTMNTEAFF

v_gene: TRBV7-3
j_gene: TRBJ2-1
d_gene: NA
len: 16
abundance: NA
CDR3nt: TGTGCCAGCAGCTTAGGAGGGACCGCCTCCTACAATGAGCAGTTCTTC
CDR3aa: CASSLGGTASYNEQFF

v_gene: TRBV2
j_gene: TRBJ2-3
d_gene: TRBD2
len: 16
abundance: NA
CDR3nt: TGTGCCAGCAATGCCGCTAGCGGTTCCAGAGGAGATACGCAGTATTTT
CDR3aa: CASNAASGSRGDTQYF

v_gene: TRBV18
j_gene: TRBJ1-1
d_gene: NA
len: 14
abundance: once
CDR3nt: TGTGCCAGCTCACCACCATCCGAGAACACTGAAGCTTTCTTT
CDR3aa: CASSPPSENTEAFF

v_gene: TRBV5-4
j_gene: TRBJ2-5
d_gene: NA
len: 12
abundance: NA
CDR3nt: TGTGCCAGCAGCTTGACCAGAGAGACCCAGTACTTC
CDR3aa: CASSLTRETQYF

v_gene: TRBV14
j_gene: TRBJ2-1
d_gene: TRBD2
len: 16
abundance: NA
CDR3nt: TGTGCCAGCAGCCAAGTGGCGGGAGGAACCTACAATGAGCAGTTCTTC
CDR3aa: CASSQVAGGTYNEQFF

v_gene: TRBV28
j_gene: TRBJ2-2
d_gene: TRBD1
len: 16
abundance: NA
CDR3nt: TGTGCCAGCAGTTTCCGGGGACAGGGGAACACCGGGGAGCTGTTTTTT
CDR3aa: CASSFRGQGNTGELFF

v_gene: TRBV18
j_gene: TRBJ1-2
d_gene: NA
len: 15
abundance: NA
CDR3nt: TGTGCCAGCTCACAGGGAAATAACAGAGACTATGGCTACACCTTC
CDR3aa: CASSQGNNRDYGYTF

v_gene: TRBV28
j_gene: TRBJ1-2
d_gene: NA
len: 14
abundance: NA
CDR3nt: TGTGCCAGCACAGAGGACCGAACTAACTATGGCTACACCTTC
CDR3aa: CASTEDRTNYGYTF

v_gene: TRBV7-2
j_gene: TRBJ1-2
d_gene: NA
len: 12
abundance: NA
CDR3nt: TGTGCCAGCAGCTTAACGCTCGCTGGCTACACCTTC
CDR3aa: CASSLTLAGYTF

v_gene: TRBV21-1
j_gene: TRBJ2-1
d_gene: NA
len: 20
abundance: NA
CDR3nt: TGTGCCAGCAGCAAAGTTGGGGCAGGGGAGACCAATCCGGCCCTCAATGAGCAGTTCTTC
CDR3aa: CASSKVGAGETNPALNEQFF